The clone carrying this T cell receptor (beta chain) was seen only once. Original analysis: Amplification of reference gene primers was used by the study to estimate nucleated cell counts. The method was immunoSEQ multiplex PCR; TCRdb's version includes in-frame clones alone and lacks a portion of them. The V and J calls and clone size come from that table; D and trimming were worked out from the DNA. This table has about 41,000 clones, just under 90% appearing once. Trimming left V 3 bases short and J 7 bases short, with 13 bases between. Germline values: CDR1 LGHDT, CDR2 YNNKEL (reference sequence). This CDR3 contains 14 residues. This entry is derived from a study of blood T cell repertoires in COVID-19. Study overall: The United States, Italy and Spain were the sources of the acute and convalescent COVID-19 samples.

J is TRBJ1-5 and V is TRBV3-1 (or the pseudogene TRBV3-2); no definite D call. Sequenced material: peripheral blood. The sequence was collected from a man aged 35 to 55 with COVID-19, enrolled during active disease. CDR3 nucleotide sequence: TGTGCCAGCAGCCATGACACAGCGGGGCAGCCCCAGCATTTT. This translates into CASSHDTAGQPQHF.